What follows describes a single T cell receptor (beta chain). This sample was taken from a study of OX40 agonist ivuxolimab in advanced cancers. V shed 7 bases and J shed 0 bases, with 22 bases lying between them. Germline V lookup: CDR1 SNHLY, CDR2 FYNNEI. The CDR3 extends over 17 amino acids. Produced via immunoSEQ multiplex PCR; TCRdb's table is partial and in-frame only. The data hold 99,000 or so clones, with 84% observed a single time. The source material was CD4+ or CD8+ T cells sorted from blood, sampled in a trial of the OX40 agonist ivuxolimab. The chain links TRBV2 to TRBJ2-7; tentative D call: TRBD2 (5 bases). The clonotype originates from an adult with an advanced solid tumor such as melanoma, head and neck, liver or kidney cancer. The CDR3, as DNA: TGTGCCAGCAAGCCCCAAGCGGCGGGCCGAAGCTCCTACGAGCAGTACTTC. It yields the protein CASKPQAAGRSSYEQYF.